The present T cell receptor beta chain was sequenced within a study of blood T cell repertoires in COVID-19. Only in-frame clones appear in the TCRdb table, and some are missing; sequencing was by immunoSEQ multiplex PCR. Of hundreds of thousands of clones detected, 80% appear once; the ten largest clones hold over 7%. Living in under 30 US areas, the participants were between 18 and 89 years of age. Germline V lookup: CDR1 SGDLS, CDR2 YYNGEE. The CDR3 has 15 residues. With V trimmed by 3 bases and J by 5 bases, 10 bases remained unmatched. The sequenced sample consisted of PBMCs or T cells enriched from blood (not recorded which). This TCR came from a woman aged 40 to 49 with acute COVID-19. The chain employs TRBV9 and TRBJ2-7, with 8 bases that match TRBD1. CDR3 nucleotide sequence: TGTGCCAGCAGCGGAGGGGGGTCAGGGGGCGACGAGCAGTACTTC. Amino acid sequence: CASSGGGSGGDEQYF.